This T cell receptor (beta chain) stems from a study of cytomegalovirus exposure and HLA in healthy donors. Study results and limitations: There were some public TCRs occurring in many donors, but most TCR sequences were rare. Other equally common chains were less clonally expanded than HLA-associated TCR beta chains, a later analysis showed. Later analysis demonstrated an association between a missense DCLRE1C variant and TCR beta V- and J-gene trimming.

J lost 3 bases, V lost 6 bases, and 8 bases had no gene match. Germline assignment: CDR1 MNHEY and CDR2 SVGAGI. This CDR3 is 14 amino acids long. The PCR was carried out with 60 Vbeta primers and 13 Jbeta primers. Assay used: immunoSEQ multiplex PCR; TCRdb lists only in-frame clones, some missing. This repertoire shows more than 95,000 clones, roughly 72% found once; its top ten account for approximately 5.3%. This clone was observed a few times. Its antigen is not identified. The sequencing sample was made of PBMCs. The origin of this receptor is a woman in her late teens or twenties in good health and CMV-seropositive. V gene TRBV6-5 combines with J gene TRBJ2-7, with 7 bases fitting TRBD2. This CDR3 reads CASSHYQRDYEQYF. Written as DNA, the CDR3 is TGTGCCAGCAGCCACTACCAGCGGGACTACGAGCAGTACTTC.